The entry that follows covers one T cell receptor beta chain sequence. MiXCR was run by TCRdb on the RACE reads, yielding one entry per CDR3 protein. The sample lists 360,000 or so distinct CDR3 sequences, 6% to 7% seen once, with around 5.6% in the top ten. This sample is drawn from a study of human T cells and chemical hapten exposure. Study background: DPC at 2% was the sensitizing agent, placed on roughly 2 cm by roughly 2 cm of upper inner arm skin. TCR yields per sample varied mostly from small pooled library volume differences.

Described time point: patch test 2, 6 weeks after DPC sensitization. Noted treatment: therapeutic diphenylcyclopropenone sensitization with weekly scalp DPC. The CDR3 runs 17 residues. The V end lost 4 bases, the J end lost 6 bases, and 21 bases lay between the germline ends. Germline-derived CDR1 and CDR2 are SEHNR and FQNEAQ (reference sequence). V usage is TRBV7-9 and J usage is TRBJ2-2; perhaps TRBD1 as D (6 bases). This sample comprised whole blood, obtained in connection with sensitization to the hapten diphenylcyclopropenone (DPC). The origin of this receptor is a woman between 18 and 30 years old with alopecia areata. Some clones in this sample may be carry-over from other donors' samples. The CDR3 nucleotides are TGTGCCAGCAGCTCTAATCCAGGCAGGGGAGTATCCGGGGAGCTGTTTTTT. Protein sequence: CASSSNPGRGVSGELFF. Combining the CDR3 with reference TRBV7-9 and TRBJ2-2 gives the whole variable domain DTGVSQNPRHKITKRGQNVTFRCDPISEHNRLYWYRQTLGQGPEFLTYFQNEAQLEKSRLLSDRFSAERPKGSFSTLEIQRTEQGDSAMYLCASSSNPGRGVSGELFFGEGSRLTVL.